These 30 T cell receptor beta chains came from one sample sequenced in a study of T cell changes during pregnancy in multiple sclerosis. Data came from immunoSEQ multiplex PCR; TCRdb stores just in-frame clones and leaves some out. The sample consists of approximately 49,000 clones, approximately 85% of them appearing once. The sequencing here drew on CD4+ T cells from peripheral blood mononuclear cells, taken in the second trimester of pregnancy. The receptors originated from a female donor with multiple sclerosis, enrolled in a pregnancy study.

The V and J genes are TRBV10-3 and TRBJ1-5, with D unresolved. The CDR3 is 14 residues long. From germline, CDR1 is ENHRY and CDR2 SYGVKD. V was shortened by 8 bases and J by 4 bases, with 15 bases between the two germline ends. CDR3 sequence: CAISLGGGNQPQHF. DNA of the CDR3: TGTGCCATCTCGCTGGGAGGAGGAAATCAGCCCCAGCATTTT.

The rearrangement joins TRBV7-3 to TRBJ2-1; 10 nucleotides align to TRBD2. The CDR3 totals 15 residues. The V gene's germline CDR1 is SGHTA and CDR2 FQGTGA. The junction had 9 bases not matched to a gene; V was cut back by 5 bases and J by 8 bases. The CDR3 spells CASSPLAGGSYEQFF. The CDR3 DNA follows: TGTGCCAGCAGCCCCTTAGCGGGAGGTAGCTATGAGCAGTTCTTC.

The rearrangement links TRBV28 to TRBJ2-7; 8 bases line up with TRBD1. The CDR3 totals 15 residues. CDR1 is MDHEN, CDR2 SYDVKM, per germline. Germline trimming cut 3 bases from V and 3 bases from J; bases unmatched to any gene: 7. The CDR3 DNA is TGTGCCAGCAGTTTTTCCGGGACAGGTTTCTACGAGCAGTACTTC. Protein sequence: CASSFSGTGFYEQYF.

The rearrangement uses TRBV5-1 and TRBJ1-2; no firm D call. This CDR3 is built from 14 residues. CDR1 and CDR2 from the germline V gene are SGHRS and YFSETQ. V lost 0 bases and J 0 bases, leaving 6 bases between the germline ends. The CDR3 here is CASSLDGTNYGYTF. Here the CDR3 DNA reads TGCGCCAGCAGCTTGGACGGTACTAACTATGGCTACACCTTC.

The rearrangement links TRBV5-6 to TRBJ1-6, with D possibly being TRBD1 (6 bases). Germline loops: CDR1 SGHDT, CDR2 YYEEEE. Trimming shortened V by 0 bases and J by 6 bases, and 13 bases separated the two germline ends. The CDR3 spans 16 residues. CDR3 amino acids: CASSLGGLKRNSPLHF. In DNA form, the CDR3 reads TGTGCCAGCAGCTTGGGGGGGCTGAAGCGTAATTCACCCCTCCACTTT.

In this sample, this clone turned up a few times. The CDR3 region is CASSDRISNQPQHF. CDR3 in DNA: TGTGCCAGCAGCGACAGGATTAGCAATCAGCCCCAGCATTTT. The chain joins TRBV2 to TRBJ1-5, with D perhaps TRBD1 (6 bases). The V gene's germline CDR1 is SNHLY and CDR2 FYNNEI. V lost 6 bases to trimming and J lost 0 bases, with 9 bases between them. CDR3 size: 14 residues.

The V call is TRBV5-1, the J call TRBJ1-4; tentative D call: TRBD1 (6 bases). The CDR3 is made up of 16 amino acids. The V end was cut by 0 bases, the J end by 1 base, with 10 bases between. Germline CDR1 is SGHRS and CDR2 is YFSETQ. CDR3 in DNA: TGCGCCAGCAGCTTGGGGCCACAGGGAACTAATGAAAAACTGTTTTTT. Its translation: CASSLGPQGTNEKLFF.

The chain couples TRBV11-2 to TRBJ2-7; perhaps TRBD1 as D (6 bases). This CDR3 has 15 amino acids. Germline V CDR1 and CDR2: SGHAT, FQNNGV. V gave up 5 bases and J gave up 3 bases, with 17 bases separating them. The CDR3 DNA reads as TGTGCCAGCAGCCACCCCCGGGACACTATCTACGAGCAGTACTTC. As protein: CASSHPRDTIYEQYF. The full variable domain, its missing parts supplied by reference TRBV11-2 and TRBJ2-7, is EAGVAQSPRYKIIEKRQSVAFWCNPISGHATLYWYQQILGQGPKLLIQFQNNGVVDDSQLPKDRFSAERLKGVDSTLKIQPAKLEDSAVYLCASSHPRDTIYEQYFGPGTRLTVT.

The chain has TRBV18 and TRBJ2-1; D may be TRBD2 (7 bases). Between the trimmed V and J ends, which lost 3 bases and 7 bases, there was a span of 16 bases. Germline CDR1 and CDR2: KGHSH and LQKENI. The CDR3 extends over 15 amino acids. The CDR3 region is CASSPGTGRGNEQFF. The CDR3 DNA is TGTGCCAGCTCACCGGGTACAGGGAGGGGTAATGAGCAGTTCTTC.

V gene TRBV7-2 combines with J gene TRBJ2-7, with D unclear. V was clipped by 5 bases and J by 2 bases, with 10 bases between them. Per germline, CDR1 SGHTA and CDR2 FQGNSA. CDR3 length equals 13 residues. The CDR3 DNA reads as TGTGCCAGCAGCCCATACATAACCTACGAGCAGTACTTC. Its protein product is CASSPYITYEQYF.

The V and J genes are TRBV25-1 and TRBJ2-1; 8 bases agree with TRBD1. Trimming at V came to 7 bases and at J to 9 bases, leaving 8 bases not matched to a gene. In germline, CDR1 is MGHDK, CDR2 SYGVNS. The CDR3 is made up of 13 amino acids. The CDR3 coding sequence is TGTGCCAGCAAAAAGGTGGACAGGGCTGAGCAGTTCTTC. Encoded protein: CASKKVDRAEQFF. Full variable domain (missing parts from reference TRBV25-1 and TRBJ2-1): EADIYQTPRYLVIGTGKKITLECSQTMGHDKMYWYQQDPGMELHLIHYSYGVNSTEKGDLSSESTVSRIRTEHFPLTLESARPSHTSQYLCASKKVDRAEQFFGPGTRLTVL.

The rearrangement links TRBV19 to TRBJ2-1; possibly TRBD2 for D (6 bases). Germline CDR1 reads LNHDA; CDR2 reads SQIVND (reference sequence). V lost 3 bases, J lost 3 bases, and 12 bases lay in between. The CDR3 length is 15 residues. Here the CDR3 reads CASSISAGNYNEQFF. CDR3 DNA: TGTGCCAGTAGTATTTCCGCGGGGAACTACAATGAGCAGTTCTTC.

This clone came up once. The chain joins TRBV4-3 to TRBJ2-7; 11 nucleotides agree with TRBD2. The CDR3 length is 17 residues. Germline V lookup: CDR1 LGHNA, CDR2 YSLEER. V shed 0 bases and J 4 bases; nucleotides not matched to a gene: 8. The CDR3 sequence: CASSQDWASGRKYEQYF. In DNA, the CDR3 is TGCGCCAGCAGCCAAGATTGGGCTAGCGGGAGGAAATACGAGCAGTACTTC.

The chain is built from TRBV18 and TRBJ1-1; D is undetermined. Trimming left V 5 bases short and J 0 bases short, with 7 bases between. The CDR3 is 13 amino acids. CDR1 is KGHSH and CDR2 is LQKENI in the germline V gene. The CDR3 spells CASSSYLNTEAFF. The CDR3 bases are TGTGCCAGCTCATCCTACCTGAACACTGAAGCTTTCTTT.

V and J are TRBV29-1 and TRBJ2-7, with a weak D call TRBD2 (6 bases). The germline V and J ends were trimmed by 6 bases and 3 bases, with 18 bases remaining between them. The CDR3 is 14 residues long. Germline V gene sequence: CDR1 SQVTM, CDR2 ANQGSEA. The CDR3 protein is CSVQDQGGNYEQYF. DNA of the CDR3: TGCAGCGTGCAGGACCAGGGAGGTAACTACGAGCAGTACTTC.

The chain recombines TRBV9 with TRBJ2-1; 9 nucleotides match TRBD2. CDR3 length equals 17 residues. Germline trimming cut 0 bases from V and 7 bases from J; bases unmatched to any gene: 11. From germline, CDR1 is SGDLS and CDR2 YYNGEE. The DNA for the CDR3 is TGTGCCAGCAGCGTAGATATAAGCGGGAGGATTGGAAATGAGCAGTTCTTC. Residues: CASSVDISGRIGNEQFF.

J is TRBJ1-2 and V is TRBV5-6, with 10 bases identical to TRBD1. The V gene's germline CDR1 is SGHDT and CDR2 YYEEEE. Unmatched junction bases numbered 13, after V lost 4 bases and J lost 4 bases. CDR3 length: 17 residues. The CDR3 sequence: CASSKLKGGQGSYGYTF. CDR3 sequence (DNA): TGTGCCAGCAGCAAATTAAAGGGGGGACAGGGGAGCTATGGCTACACCTTC.

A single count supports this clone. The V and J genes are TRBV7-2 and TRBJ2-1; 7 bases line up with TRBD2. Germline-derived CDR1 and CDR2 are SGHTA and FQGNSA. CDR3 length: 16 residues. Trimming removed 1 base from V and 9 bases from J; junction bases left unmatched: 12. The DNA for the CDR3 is TGTGCCAGCAGCTTAGAGGCTCGGGGGAGGGCGGGTGAGCAGTTCTTC. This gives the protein CASSLEARGRAGEQFF. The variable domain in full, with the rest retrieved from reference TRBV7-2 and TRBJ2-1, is GAGVSQSPSNKVTEKGKDVELRCDPISGHTALYWYRQSLGQGLEFLIYFQGNSAPDKSGLPSDRFSAERTGGSVSTLTIQRTQQEDSAVYLCASSLEARGRAGEQFFGPGTRLTVL.

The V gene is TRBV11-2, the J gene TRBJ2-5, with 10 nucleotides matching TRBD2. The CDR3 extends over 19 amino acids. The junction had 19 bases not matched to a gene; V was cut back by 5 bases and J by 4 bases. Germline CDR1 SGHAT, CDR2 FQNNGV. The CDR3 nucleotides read TGTGCCAGCAGCCGCGCGGCAGGGAGGCTAGCGGGAGTAAGAGAGACCCAGTACTTC. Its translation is CASSRAAGRLAGVRETQYF.

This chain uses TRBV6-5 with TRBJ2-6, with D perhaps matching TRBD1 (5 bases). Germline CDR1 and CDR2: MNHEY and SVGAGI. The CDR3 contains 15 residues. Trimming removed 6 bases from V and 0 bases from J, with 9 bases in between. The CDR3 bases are TGTGCCAGCAGGGGGCTTAGCTCTGGGGCCAACGTCCTGACTTTC. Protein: CASRGLSSGANVLTF.

The CDR3 bases are TGTGCCAGCAGTTCCGGGACAAAGATTGACTATGGCTACACCTTC. Protein product: CASSSGTKIDYGYTF. The chain joins TRBV5-4 to TRBJ1-2; TRBD1 might be the D (6 bases). V lost 5 bases to trimming and J lost 3 bases, with 17 bases between them. The CDR3 loop spans 15 amino acids. Germline V CDR1 and CDR2: SGHNT, YYREEE (reference sequence).

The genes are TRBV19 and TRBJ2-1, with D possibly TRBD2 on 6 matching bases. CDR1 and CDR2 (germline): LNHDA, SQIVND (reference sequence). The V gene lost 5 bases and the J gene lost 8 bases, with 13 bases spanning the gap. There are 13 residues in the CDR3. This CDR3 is CASSPGREDEQFF. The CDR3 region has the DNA TGTGCCAGTAGTCCAGGAAGGGAGGATGAGCAGTTCTTC.

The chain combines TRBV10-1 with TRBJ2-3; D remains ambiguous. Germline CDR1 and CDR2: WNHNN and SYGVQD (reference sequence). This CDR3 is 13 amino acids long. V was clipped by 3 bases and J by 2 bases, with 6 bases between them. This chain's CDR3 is CASSDSLTDTQYF. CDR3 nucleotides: TGCGCCAGCAGTGATTCTCTCACAGATACGCAGTATTTT.

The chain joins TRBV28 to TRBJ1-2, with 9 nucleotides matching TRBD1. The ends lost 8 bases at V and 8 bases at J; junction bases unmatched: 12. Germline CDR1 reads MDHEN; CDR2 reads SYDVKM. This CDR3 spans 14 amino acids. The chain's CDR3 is CASRGQGATRGYTF. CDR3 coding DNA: TGTGCCAGCCGGGGACAGGGAGCGACTCGCGGCTACACCTTC.

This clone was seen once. CDR3 in amino acids: CASSPGDRFLNEKLFF. CDR3 bases: TGTGCCAGCAGCCCGGGTGACAGGTTCCTTAATGAAAAACTGTTTTTT. V is TRBV9 and J is TRBJ1-4, with a tentative D call TRBD1 (6 bases). The V end lost 4 bases, the J end lost 4 bases, and 17 bases lay between the germline ends. Germline V gene sequence: CDR1 SGDLS, CDR2 YYNGEE. This CDR3 is built from 16 residues.

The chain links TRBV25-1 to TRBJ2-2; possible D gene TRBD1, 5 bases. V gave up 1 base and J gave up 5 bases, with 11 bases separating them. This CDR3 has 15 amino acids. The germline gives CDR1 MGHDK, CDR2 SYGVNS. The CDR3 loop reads CASSESLGRTGELFF. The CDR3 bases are TGTGCCAGCAGTGAATCTCTGGGGCGGACCGGGGAGCTGTTTTTT. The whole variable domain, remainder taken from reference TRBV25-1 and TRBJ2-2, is EADIYQTPRYLVIGTGKKITLECSQTMGHDKMYWYQQDPGMELHLIHYSYGVNSTEKGDLSSESTVSRIRTEHFPLTLESARPSHTSQYLCASSESLGRTGELFFGEGSRLTVL.

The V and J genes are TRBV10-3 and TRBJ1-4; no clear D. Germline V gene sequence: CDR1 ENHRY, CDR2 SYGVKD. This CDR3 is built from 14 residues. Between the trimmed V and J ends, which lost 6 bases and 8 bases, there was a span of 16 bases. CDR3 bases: TGTGCCATCAGCCCAAGCGGTGAGGGAGAAAAACTGTTTTTT. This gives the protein CAISPSGEGEKLFF.

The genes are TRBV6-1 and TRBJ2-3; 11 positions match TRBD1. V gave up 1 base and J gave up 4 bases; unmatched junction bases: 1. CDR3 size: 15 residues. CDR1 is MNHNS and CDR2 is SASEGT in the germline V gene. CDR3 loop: CASSEGTGGADTQYF. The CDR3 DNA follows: TGTGCCAGCAGTGAAGGGACAGGGGGCGCAGATACGCAGTATTTT.

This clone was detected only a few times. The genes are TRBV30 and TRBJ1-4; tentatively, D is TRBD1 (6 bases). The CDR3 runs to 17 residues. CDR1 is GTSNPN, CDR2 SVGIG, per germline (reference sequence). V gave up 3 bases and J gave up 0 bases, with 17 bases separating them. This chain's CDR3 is CAWSKQGSDPTNEKLFF. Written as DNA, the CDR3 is TGTGCCTGGAGCAAACAGGGTTCGGACCCAACTAATGAAAAACTGTTTTTT.

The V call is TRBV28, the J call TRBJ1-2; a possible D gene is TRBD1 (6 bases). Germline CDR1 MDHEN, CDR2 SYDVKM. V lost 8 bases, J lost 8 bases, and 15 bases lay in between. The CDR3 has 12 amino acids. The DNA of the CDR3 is TGTGCCAGCGGGGGGGGCGTCTGGGGCTACACCTTC. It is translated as CASGGGVWGYTF.